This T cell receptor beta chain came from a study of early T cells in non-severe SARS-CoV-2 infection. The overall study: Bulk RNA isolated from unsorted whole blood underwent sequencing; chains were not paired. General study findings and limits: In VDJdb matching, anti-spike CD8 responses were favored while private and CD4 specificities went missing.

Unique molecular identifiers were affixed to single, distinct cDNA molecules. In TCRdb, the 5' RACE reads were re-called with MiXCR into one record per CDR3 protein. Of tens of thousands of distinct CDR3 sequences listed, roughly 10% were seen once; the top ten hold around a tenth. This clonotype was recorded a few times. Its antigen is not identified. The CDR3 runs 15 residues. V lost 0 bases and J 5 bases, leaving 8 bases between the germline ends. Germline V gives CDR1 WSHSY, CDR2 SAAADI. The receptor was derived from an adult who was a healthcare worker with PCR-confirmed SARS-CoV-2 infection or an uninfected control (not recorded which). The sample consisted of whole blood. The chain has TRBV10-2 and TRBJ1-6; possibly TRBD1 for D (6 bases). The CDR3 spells CASSESGADNSPLHF. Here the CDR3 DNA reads TGCGCCAGCAGTGAGTCGGGGGCGGATAATTCACCCCTCCACTTT.